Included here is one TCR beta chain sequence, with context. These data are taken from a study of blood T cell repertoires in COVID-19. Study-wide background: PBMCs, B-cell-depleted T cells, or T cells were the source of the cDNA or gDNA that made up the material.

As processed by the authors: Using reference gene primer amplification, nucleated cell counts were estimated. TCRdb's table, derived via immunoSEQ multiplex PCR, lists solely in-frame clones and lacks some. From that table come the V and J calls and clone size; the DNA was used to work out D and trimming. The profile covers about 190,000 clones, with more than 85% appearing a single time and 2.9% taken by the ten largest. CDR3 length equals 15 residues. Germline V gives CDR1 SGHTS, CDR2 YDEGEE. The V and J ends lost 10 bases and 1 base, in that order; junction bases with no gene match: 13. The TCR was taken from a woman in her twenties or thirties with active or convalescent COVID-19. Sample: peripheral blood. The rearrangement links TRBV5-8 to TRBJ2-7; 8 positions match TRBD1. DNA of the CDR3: TGTGCCCATTTGAAGCAGGACAGGGCTTCCTACGAGCAGTACTTC. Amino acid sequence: CAHLKQDRASYEQYF.